One and the same sample provided the 15 T cell receptor beta chains below, sequenced in a study of T-cell memory formation after mild COVID-19. TCRdb re-derived calls from the 5' RACE reads in MiXCR, one entry per CDR3 protein. The sample has fewer than 350,000 distinct CDR3 sequences, approximately 8% seen once; the top ten hold around a fifth. Sequencing was done on a sample of PBMCs or a T cell subset sorted from them (not recorded which). The receptors originated from a man aged 18 to 30 who had mild COVID-19 (a few samples of this study predate the infection). Cell type and time point are not known.

In its sample, this clonotype was seen a few times. The rearrangement uses TRBV5-1 and TRBJ2-5; 15 bases map to TRBD2. V trimming: 4 bases; J trimming: 5 bases; junction bases outside the gene matches: 9. In germline, CDR1 is SGHRS, CDR2 YFSETQ. This CDR3 region has 17 residues. This CDR3 reads CASSPGLAGGRYETQYF. DNA for the CDR3: TGCGCCAGCAGCCCGGGACTAGCGGGGGGCCGTTACGAGACCCAGTACTTC.

In this sample, this clonotype turned up many times. The chain has TRBV7-9 and TRBJ2-1, with D unresolved. Germline loops: CDR1 SEHNR, CDR2 FQNEAQ (reference sequence). The V gene lost 5 bases and the J gene lost 1 base, with 24 bases spanning the gap. The CDR3 is 19 amino acids. CDR3 in amino acids: CASSPRTPAAPLSYNEQFF. In DNA form, the CDR3 reads TGTGCCAGCAGCCCCCGGACCCCAGCAGCCCCCCTTTCCTACAATGAGCAGTTCTTC.

This clonotype was observed at least ten times. V and J are TRBV24-1 and TRBJ2-3, with D perhaps being TRBD1 or TRBD2 (6 bases each). Trimming left V 0 bases short and J 7 bases short, with 22 bases between. This CDR3 comprises 18 residues. Per the germline V gene, CDR1 is KGHDR and CDR2 is SFDVKD. CDR3 nucleotide sequence: TGTGCCACCAGTGATTTGTCAGGGGAAGCGGGTGAGGATTATACGCAGTATTTT. The encoded protein is CATSDLSGEAGEDYTQYF.

This clonotype was counted only a few times. The chain uses TRBV30 and TRBJ1-4, with D unclear. Per germline, CDR1 GTSNPN and CDR2 SVGIG (reference sequence). V was clipped by 4 bases and J by 0 bases, with 15 bases between them. The CDR3 spans 16 residues. The CDR3 loop is CAWNQKDGATNEKLFF. Here the CDR3 DNA reads TGTGCCTGGAACCAAAAGGACGGCGCAACTAATGAAAAACTGTTTTTT.

This clonotype was seen repeatedly, ten times or more. V is TRBV5-6 and J is TRBJ1-5; D uncertain. V gave up 0 bases and J gave up 7 bases, with 11 bases separating them. The germline V gene has CDR1 SGHDT and CDR2 YYEEEE. This CDR3 has 14 residues. CDR3 amino acids: CASSLGGIGQPQHF. CDR3 sequence (DNA): TGTGCCAGCAGCTTGGGGGGTATAGGACAGCCCCAGCATTTT.

The rearrangement links TRBV18 to TRBJ1-1; TRBD1 might be the D (6 bases). Germline lookup yields CDR1 KGHSH and CDR2 LQKENI. Deletions cut 2 bases from V and 6 bases from J, with 13 bases between. The CDR3 runs 14 residues. This chain's CDR3 is CASSPSRGGAEAFF. Here the CDR3 DNA reads TGTGCCAGCTCACCATCGAGAGGGGGAGCTGAAGCTTTCTTT.

The chain joins TRBV6-2 or TRBV6-3 to TRBJ1-5, with D uncertain. V was shortened by 7 bases and J by 0 bases, with 13 bases between the two germline ends. The germline V gene encodes CDR1 MNHEY and CDR2 SVGEGT. The length of the CDR3 is 15 residues. The CDR3 DNA sequence: TGTGCCAGCACCAAACAGATCTATAGCAATCAGCCCCAGCATTTT. Translated, it gives CASTKQIYSNQPQHF.

This clonotype has ten or more counts. CDR3 amino acids: CASSLYWGDDEQFF. DNA for the CDR3: TGTGCCAGCAGCTTATACTGGGGTGACGATGAGCAGTTCTTC. The chain joins TRBV7-6 to TRBJ2-1; D ambiguous. V lost 2 bases and J lost 8, with 13 bases in between. The length of the CDR3 is 14 residues. Per germline, CDR1 SGHVS and CDR2 FNYEAQ.

This clonotype occurred a few times. J is TRBJ2-3 and V is TRBV5-1, with 14 bases identical to TRBD2. V dropped 4 bases and J dropped 7; count of bases not matched to a gene: 8. Germline V CDR1 and CDR2: SGHRS, YFSETQ. The CDR3 totals 16 residues. The CDR3 DNA sequence: TGCGCCAGCAGCGAGACTAGCGGGGGGGCCGGGAATACGCAGTATTTT. It yields the protein CASSETSGGAGNTQYF.

This clonotype appeared a few times. The chain links TRBV4-1 to TRBJ2-5, with D possibly called TRBD1 or TRBD2 (5 bases each). The germline V gene has CDR1 MGHRA and CDR2 YSYEKL. The CDR3 extends over 14 amino acids. V lost 1 base and J lost 4, with 10 bases in between. CDR3 nucleotides: TGCGCCAGCAGCCAAGGGACTGGGGGAGAGACCCAGTACTTC. It specifies CASSQGTGGETQYF.

This clonotype was detected a few times. This chain joins TRBV20-1 and TRBJ1-2, with 7 bases aligning to TRBD1. Losses at the gene ends were 4 bases for V and 5 bases for J; bases not matched to a gene: 1. The CDR3 spans 11 residues. CDR1 is DFQATT, CDR2 SNEGSKA, per germline (reference sequence). CDR3 sequence: CSAMTGYGYTF. The CDR3 DNA reads TGCAGTGCTATGACAGGGTATGGCTACACCTTC.

This clonotype showed up just a few times. The rearrangement links TRBV4-2 to TRBJ2-1; D remains ambiguous. Trimming left V 0 bases short and J 2 bases short, with 8 bases between. The CDR3 runs to 15 residues. The germline V gene encodes CDR1 LGHNA and CDR2 YNFKEQ. The CDR3 DNA reads TGTGCCAGCAGCCAAGAGGGTACCCCCTACAATGAGCAGTTCTTC. Its protein product is CASSQEGTPYNEQFF.

The V call is TRBV5-1, the J call TRBJ2-5; the D gene is possibly TRBD2 (5 bases). Trimming took off 1 base at V and 4 bases at J, with 11 bases between the two ends. Per the germline V gene, CDR1 is SGHRS and CDR2 is YFSETQ. This CDR3 comprises 14 residues. CDR3 bases: TGCGCCAGCAGCTTGAGATACGCGGGAGAGACCCAGTACTTC. Protein sequence: CASSLRYAGETQYF.

The chain couples TRBV4-1 to TRBJ2-7; D not certain. This CDR3 region has 15 residues. Germline lookup yields CDR1 MGHRA and CDR2 YSYEKL. The V and J ends lost 5 bases and 2 bases respectively, with 16 bases between them. The DNA for the CDR3 is TGCGCCAGCAGCAAAGTATCGGCTGAAACCTACGAGCAGTACTTC. It yields the protein CASSKVSAETYEQYF.

The V gene is TRBV9, the J gene TRBJ2-7; D not certain. With 4 bases removed from V and 4 bases from J, the gap between germline ends came to 12 bases. The germline V gene encodes CDR1 SGDLS and CDR2 YYNGEE. The CDR3 extends over 13 amino acids. The CDR3 DNA reads as TGTGCCAGCAGCCCCATGGAAGGGTACGAGCAGTACTTC. As protein: CASSPMEGYEQYF.